This T cell receptor (beta chain) was observed in a study of OX40 agonist ivuxolimab in advanced cancers. At the level of the study: Ivuxolimab is an agonistic anti-OX40 (CD134) antibody, and patients were treated with it.

V lost 5 bases to trimming and J lost 8 bases, with 12 bases between them. CDR3 size: 13 residues. The V gene's germline CDR1 is MNHNY and CDR2 SVGAGI (reference sequence). Findings and caveats of the study: The study observed clonal expansion of CD4+ and CD8+ blood T cells by week 6 at 0.1 to 3.0 mg/kg. Partial responders at 0.1-3.0 mg/kg had among the lowest clonal expansion. Expanded clones belonging to CD8+ T cells outnumbered, on average, those of CD4+.

On this clone: What it recognizes is unknown.

This table comes from immunoSEQ multiplex PCR, and its TCRdb copy is limited to in-frame clones, with some not included. The data hold over 85,000 clones, with 90% to 95% observed a single time. The chain has TRBV6-6 and TRBJ1-4; possible D gene TRBD1, 5 bases. This specimen consisted of CD4+ or CD8+ T cells sorted from blood, obtained in a trial of the OX40 agonist ivuxolimab. The TCR sequence derives from an adult with an advanced solid tumor such as melanoma, head and neck, liver or kidney cancer. CDR3 sequence: CASSDRGGEKLFF. Written as DNA, the CDR3 is TGTGCCAGCAGTGATAGGGGCGGGGAAAAACTGTTTTTT.